The clone carrying this TCR beta chain has more than one count but fewer than ten. Its antigen remains unidentified. The data derive from a study of cytomegalovirus exposure and HLA in healthy donors. Notes on the study in general: The study recorded more than 150 TCR beta chains that were cytomegalovirus-associated. A later analysis appeared to link common viral pathogens to several of the most significant clusters. Most TCR sequences were rare, but some public TCRs occurred in many donors.

The germline V gene encodes CDR1 MRHNA and CDR2 SNTAGT. This CDR3 has 15 amino acids. V lost 2 bases, J lost 3 bases, and 0 bases stayed unmatched. PCR involved 60 Vbeta and 13 Jbeta primers. Sequenced by immunoSEQ multiplex PCR; TCRdb stores in-frame clones only, minus some. Here the sample spans 95,000 to 130,000 clones, around 10% being singletons. Sequencing was done on a sample of PBMCs. The J gene is TRBJ2-1, the V gene TRBV6-4, with 11 bases matching TRBD2. The receptor was isolated from a young man in good health and CMV-seronegative. CDR3 residues: CASSDGTSGYNEQFF. The DNA for the CDR3 is TGTGCCAGCAGTGACGGGACTAGCGGCTACAATGAGCAGTTCTTC.